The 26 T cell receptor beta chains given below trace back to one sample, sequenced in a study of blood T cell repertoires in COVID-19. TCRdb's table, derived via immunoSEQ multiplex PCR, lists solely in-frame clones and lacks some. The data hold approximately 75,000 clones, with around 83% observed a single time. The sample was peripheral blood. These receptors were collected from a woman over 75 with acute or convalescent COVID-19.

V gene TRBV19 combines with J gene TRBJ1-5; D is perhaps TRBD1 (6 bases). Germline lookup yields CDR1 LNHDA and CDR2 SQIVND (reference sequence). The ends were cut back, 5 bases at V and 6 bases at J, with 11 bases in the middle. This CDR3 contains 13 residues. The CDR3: CASSPGVSQPQHF. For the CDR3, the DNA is TGTGCCAGTAGTCCAGGGGTGAGTCAGCCCCAGCATTTT.

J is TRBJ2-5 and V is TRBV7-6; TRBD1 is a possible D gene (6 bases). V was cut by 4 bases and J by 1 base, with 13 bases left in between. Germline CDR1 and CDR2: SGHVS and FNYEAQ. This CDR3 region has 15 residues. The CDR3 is CASSSQGGIQETQYF. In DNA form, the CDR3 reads TGTGCCAGCAGCTCCCAAGGGGGAATCCAAGAGACCCAGTACTTC.

CDR3 loop: CASSIGDNPGQPQHF. The CDR3 DNA reads TGTGCCAGCAGCATTGGTGACAACCCCGGTCAGCCCCAGCATTTT. The rearrangement uses TRBV7-9 and TRBJ1-5; no definite D call. CDR1 SEHNR and CDR2 FQNEAQ come from the germline V gene (reference sequence). Trimming cost V 5 bases and J 6 bases, with 17 bases left between them. The CDR3 length is 15 residues.

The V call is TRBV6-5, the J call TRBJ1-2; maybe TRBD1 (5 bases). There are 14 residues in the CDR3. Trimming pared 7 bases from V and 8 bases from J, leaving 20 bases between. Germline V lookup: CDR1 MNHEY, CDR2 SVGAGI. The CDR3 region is CASTLVRGAGGYTF. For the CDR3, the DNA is TGTGCCAGCACCCTGGTCCGGGGCGCGGGGGGCTACACCTTC.

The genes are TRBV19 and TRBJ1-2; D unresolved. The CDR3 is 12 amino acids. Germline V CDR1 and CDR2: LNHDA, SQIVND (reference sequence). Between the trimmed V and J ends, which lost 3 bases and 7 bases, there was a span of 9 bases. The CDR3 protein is CASSISTGGYTF. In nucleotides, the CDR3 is TGTGCCAGTAGTATTAGTACGGGTGGCTACACCTTC. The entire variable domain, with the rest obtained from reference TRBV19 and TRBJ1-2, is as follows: DGGITQSPKYLFRKEGQNVTLSCEQNLNHDAMYWYRQDPGQGLRLIYYSQIVNDFQKGDIAEGYSVSREKKESFPLTVTSAQKNPTAFYLCASSISTGGYTFGSGTRLTVV.

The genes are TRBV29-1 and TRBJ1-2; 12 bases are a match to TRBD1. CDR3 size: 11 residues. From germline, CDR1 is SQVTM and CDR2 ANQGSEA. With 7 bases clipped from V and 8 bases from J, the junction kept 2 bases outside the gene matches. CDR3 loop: CSGGTGGGYTF. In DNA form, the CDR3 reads TGCAGCGGTGGGACAGGGGGCGGCTACACCTTC.

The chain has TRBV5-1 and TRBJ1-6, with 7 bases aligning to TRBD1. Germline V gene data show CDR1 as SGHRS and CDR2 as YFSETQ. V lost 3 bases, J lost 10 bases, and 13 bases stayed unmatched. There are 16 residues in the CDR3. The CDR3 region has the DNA TGCGCCAGCAGCTCCGGTAATACAGGGGTCGGGTCACCCCTCCACTTT. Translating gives CASSSGNTGVGSPLHF.

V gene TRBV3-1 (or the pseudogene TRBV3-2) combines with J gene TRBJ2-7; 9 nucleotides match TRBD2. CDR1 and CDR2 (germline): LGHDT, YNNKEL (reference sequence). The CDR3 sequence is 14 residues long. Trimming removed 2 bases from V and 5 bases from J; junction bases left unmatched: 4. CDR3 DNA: TGTGCCAGCAGCCAACGCGGGGGGGGGCACGAGCAGTACTTC. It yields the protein CASSQRGGGHEQYF.

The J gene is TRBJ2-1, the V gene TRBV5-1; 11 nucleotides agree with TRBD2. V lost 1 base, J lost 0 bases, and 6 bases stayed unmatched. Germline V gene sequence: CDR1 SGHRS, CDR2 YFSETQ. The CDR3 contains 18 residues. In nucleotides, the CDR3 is TGCGCCAGCAGCTTGTCGCCTAGCGGGGGGTCCTCCTACAATGAGCAGTTCTTC. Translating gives CASSLSPSGGSSYNEQFF.

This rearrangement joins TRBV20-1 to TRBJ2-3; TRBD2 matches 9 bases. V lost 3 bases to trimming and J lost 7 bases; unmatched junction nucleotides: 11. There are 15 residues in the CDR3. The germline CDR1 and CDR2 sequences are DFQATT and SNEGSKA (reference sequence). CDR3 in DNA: TGCAGTGCTAGTCGGGGACTAGCCACCTCCAATACGCAGTATTTT. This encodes CSASRGLATSNTQYF.

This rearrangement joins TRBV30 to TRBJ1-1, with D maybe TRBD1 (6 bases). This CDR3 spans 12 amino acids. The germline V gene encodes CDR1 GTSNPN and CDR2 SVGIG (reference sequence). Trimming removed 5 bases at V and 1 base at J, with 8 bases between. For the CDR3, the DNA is TGTGCCTGGGGACAGAAGAACACTGAAGCTTTCTTT. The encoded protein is CAWGQKNTEAFF.

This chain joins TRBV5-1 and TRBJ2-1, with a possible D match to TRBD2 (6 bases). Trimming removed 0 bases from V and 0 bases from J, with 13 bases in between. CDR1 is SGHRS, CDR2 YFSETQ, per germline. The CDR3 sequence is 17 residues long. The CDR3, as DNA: TGCGCCAGCAGCTTGGTGGGAGGTTTCAGCTCCTACAATGAGCAGTTCTTC. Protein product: CASSLVGGFSSYNEQFF.

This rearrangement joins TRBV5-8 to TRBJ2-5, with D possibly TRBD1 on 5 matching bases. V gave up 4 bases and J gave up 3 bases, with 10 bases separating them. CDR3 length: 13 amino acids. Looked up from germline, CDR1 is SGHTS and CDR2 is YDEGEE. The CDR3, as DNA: TGTGCCAGCAGCACTGACAGCAAAGAGACCCAGTACTTC. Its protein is CASSTDSKETQYF.

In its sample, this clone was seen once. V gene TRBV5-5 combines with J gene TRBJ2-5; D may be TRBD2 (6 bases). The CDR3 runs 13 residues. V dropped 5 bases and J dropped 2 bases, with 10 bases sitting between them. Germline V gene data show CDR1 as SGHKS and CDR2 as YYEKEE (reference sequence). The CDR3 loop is CASRYGRQETQYF. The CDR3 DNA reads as TGTGCCAGCAGGTACGGGAGACAAGAGACCCAGTACTTC.

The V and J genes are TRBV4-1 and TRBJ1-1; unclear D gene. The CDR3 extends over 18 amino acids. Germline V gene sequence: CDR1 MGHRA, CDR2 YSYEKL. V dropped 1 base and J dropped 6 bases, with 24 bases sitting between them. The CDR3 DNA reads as TGCGCCAGCAGCCAAGGAGCGGGAAGAGGAGTTTCTGGTGCTGAAGCTTTCTTT. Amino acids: CASSQGAGRGVSGAEAFF.

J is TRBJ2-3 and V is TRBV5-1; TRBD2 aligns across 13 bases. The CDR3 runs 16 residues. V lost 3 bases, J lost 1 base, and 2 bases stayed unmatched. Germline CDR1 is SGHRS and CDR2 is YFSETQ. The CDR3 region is CASSSGTSGGTDTQYF. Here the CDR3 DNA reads TGCGCCAGCAGCTCGGGGACTAGCGGGGGCACAGATACGCAGTATTTT.

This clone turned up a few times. The CDR3 loop reads CASSESRGGGNEQFF. Here the CDR3 DNA reads TGCGCCAGCAGTGAGTCTCGGGGGGGCGGCAATGAGCAGTTCTTC. V and J are TRBV10-1 and TRBJ2-1, with 8 bases identical to TRBD2. The CDR3 covers 15 residues. CDR1 WNHNN and CDR2 SYGVQD come from the germline V gene (reference sequence). With 0 bases clipped from V and 6 bases from J, the junction kept 4 bases outside the gene matches.

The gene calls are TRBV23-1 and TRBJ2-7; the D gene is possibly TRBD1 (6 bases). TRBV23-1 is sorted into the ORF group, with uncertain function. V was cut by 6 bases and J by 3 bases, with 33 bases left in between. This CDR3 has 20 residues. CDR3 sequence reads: CASRKVATGQSAPYHYEQYF. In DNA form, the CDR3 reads TGCGCCAGCAGAAAGGTTGCCACGGGACAATCGGCCCCCTATCACTACGAGCAGTACTTC.

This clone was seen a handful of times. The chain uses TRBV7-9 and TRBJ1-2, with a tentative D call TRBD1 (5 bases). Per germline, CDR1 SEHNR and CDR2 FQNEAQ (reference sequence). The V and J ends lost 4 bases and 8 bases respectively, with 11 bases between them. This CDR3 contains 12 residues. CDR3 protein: CASSSGDSGYTF. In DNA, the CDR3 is TGTGCCAGCAGCTCTGGAGACAGCGGCTACACCTTC.

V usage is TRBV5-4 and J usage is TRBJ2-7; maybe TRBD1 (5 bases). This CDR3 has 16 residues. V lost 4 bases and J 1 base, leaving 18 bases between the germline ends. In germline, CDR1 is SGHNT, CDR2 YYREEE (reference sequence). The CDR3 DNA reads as TGTGCCAGCAGCCGAGGCCCCGGCGACAGTTCCTACGAGCAGTACTTC. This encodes CASSRGPGDSSYEQYF.

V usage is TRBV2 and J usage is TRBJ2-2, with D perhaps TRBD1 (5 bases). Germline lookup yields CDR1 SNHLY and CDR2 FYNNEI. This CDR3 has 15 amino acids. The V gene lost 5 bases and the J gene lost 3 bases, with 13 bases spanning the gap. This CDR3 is CASSTTGFYTGELFF. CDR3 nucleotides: TGTGCCAGCAGTACAACAGGATTCTACACCGGGGAGCTGTTTTTT.

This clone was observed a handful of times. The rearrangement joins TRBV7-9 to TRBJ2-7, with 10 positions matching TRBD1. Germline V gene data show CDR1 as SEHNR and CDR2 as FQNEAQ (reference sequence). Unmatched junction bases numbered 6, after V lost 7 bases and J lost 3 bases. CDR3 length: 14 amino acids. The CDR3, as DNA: TGTGCCAGCAAGAAGGGACAGGGGAACTACGAGCAGTACTTC. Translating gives CASKKGQGNYEQYF.

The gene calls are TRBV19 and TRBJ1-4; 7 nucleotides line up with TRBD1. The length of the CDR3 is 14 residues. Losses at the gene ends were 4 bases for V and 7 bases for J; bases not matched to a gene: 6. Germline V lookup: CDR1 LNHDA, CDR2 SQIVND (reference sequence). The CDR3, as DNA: TGTGCCAGTAGTACCTGGGACAGTTCTGAAAAACTGTTTTTT. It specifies CASSTWDSSEKLFF.

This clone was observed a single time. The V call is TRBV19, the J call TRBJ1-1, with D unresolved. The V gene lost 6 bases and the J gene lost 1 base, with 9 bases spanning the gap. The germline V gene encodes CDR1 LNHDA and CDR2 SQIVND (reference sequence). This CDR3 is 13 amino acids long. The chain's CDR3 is CASRVNGNTEAFF. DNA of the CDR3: TGTGCCAGTAGAGTCAACGGGAACACTGAAGCTTTCTTT.

CDR3 coding DNA: TGTGCCAGCAGCGGGCTCGGGAGGGGGCCGGTCTCCAAAAACATTCAGTACTTC. As protein: CASSGLGRGPVSKNIQYF. V gene TRBV9 combines with J gene TRBJ2-4; D might be TRBD2 (8 bases). Germline CDR1 and CDR2: SGDLS and YYNGEE. The CDR3 loop spans 18 amino acids. Trimming left V 3 bases short and J 2 bases short, with 21 bases between. The whole variable domain, filled in from reference TRBV9 and TRBJ2-4, reads DSGVTQTPKHLITATGQRVTLRCSPRSGDLSVYWYQQSLDQGLQFLIQYYNGEERAKGNILERFSAQQFPDLHSELNLSSLELGDSALYFCASSGLGRGPVSKNIQYFGAGTRLSVL.

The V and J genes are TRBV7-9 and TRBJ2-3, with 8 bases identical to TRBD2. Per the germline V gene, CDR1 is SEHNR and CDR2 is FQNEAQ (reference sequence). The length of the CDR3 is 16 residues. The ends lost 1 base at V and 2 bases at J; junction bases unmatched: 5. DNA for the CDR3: TGTGCCAGCAGCTTAGTCGGGGGGGCTGACACAGATACGCAGTATTTT. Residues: CASSLVGGADTDTQYF.